Listed below are T cell receptor beta chains from one sample, sequenced in a study of blood T cell repertoires in COVID-19. Method: immunoSEQ multiplex PCR; TCRdb's copy keeps in-frame clones and lacks some. The sample holds over 150,000 clones, about four fifths seen once. Material: peripheral blood. These TCRs come from an older woman with acute or convalescent COVID-19. Both conserved end residues are part of each CDR3. A D gene is named only where the DNA matches it firmly. Clone sizes are given selectively: once, few, many, or a class where the clone is expanded.

j_gene: TRBJ2-3; d_gene: TRBD2; v_gene: TRBV7-2; abundance: -; CDR3aa: CASSKRGPSTDTQYF; CDR3nt: TGTGCCAGCAGCAAGCGGGGGCCTAGCACAGATACGCAGTATTTT
j_gene: TRBJ2-3; d_gene: TRBD2; v_gene: TRBV5-1; abundance: -; CDR3aa: CASSLPGLVTDTQYF; CDR3nt: TGCGCCAGCAGCCTCCCGGGACTAGTTACTGATACGCAGTATTTT
j_gene: TRBJ1-2; d_gene: -; v_gene: TRBV28; abundance: -; CDR3aa: CASTPLSGGRGYGYTF; CDR3nt: TGTGCCAGCACTCCACTCTCGGGGGGCAGGGGCTATGGCTACACCTTC
j_gene: TRBJ1-1; d_gene: TRBD1; v_gene: TRBV7-9; abundance: -; CDR3aa: CASSLRRGTENTEAFF; CDR3nt: TGTGCCAGCAGCTTAAGAAGAGGGACAGAGAACACTGAAGCTTTCTTT
j_gene: TRBJ2-3; d_gene: TRBD2; v_gene: TRBV19; abundance: -; CDR3aa: CASSMWGGDTQYF; CDR3nt: TGTGCCAGTAGTATGTGGGGGGGTGATACGCAGTATTTT
j_gene: TRBJ1-4; d_gene: -; v_gene: TRBV29-1; abundance: -; CDR3aa: CSVSRGNEKLFF; CDR3nt: TGCAGCGTTTCCAGAGGGAATGAAAAACTGTTTTTT
j_gene: TRBJ2-7; d_gene: -; v_gene: TRBV2; abundance: -; CDR3aa: CASRSGGKPYEQYF; CDR3nt: TGTGCCAGCAGATCCGGGGGAAAGCCCTACGAGCAGTACTTC
j_gene: TRBJ2-1; d_gene: TRBD1; v_gene: TRBV19; abundance: -; CDR3aa: CASKQGDGIEQFF; CDR3nt: TGTGCCAGCAAACAGGGGGACGGGATTGAGCAGTTCTTC
j_gene: TRBJ2-5; d_gene: TRBD2; v_gene: TRBV5-4; abundance: once; CDR3aa: CASSLLAGDQETQYF; CDR3nt: TGTGCCAGCAGCCTGTTAGCGGGGGACCAAGAGACCCAGTACTTC
j_gene: TRBJ1-6; d_gene: TRBD1; v_gene: TRBV7-2; abundance: few; CDR3aa: CASSADRNPYSPLHF; CDR3nt: TGTGCCAGCAGCGCGGACAGGAACCCTTATTCACCCCTCCACTTT
j_gene: TRBJ1-1; d_gene: -; v_gene: TRBV7-8; abundance: -; CDR3aa: CASSPQGYNTEAFF; CDR3nt: TGTGCCAGCAGCCCCCAGGGATATAACACTGAAGCTTTCTTT
j_gene: TRBJ1-2; d_gene: -; v_gene: TRBV6-4; abundance: -; CDR3aa: CASSDSAGAGYGYTF; CDR3nt: TGTGCCAGCAGTGACTCGGCGGGGGCCGGCTATGGCTACACCTTC
j_gene: TRBJ2-1; d_gene: -; v_gene: TRBV5-4; abundance: -; CDR3aa: CASSSGGAGYNEQFF; CDR3nt: TGTGCCAGCAGCTCGGGGGGCGCTGGCTACAATGAGCAGTTCTTC
j_gene: TRBJ1-4; d_gene: TRBD1; v_gene: TRBV10-2; abundance: once; CDR3aa: CASSGGSGTGREKLFF; CDR3nt: TGCGCCAGCAGTGGGGGCAGTGGGACAGGGAGGGAAAAACTGTTTTTT
j_gene: TRBJ1-1; d_gene: -; v_gene: TRBV24-1; abundance: -; CDR3aa: CATSSGTEAFF; CDR3nt: TGTGCCACTAGTTCGGGAACTGAAGCTTTCTTT
j_gene: TRBJ1-6; d_gene: -; v_gene: TRBV30; abundance: -; CDR3aa: CAWSIGVQGRSPLHF; CDR3nt: TGTGCCTGGAGTATTGGCGTACAGGGTCGATCACCCCTCCACTTT
j_gene: TRBJ2-1; d_gene: TRBD2; v_gene: TRBV30; abundance: -; CDR3aa: CAWSHPLAGGSNEQFF; CDR3nt: TGTGCCTGGAGTCACCCCCTAGCGGGGGGGTCCAATGAGCAGTTCTTC
j_gene: TRBJ1-2; d_gene: -; v_gene: TRBV19; abundance: -; CDR3aa: CASSTSTGNYGYTF; CDR3nt: TGTGCCAGTAGTACCTCCACAGGAAACTATGGCTACACCTTC
j_gene: TRBJ1-2; d_gene: TRBD1; v_gene: TRBV7-3; abundance: -; CDR3aa: CASSLQGPINYGYTF; CDR3nt: TGTGCCAGCAGCCTACAGGGGCCGATAAACTATGGCTACACCTTC
j_gene: TRBJ1-5; d_gene: -; v_gene: TRBV6-6; abundance: few; CDR3aa: CASSHPGAVDSNQPQHF; CDR3nt: TGTGCCAGCAGTCACCCGGGAGCCGTCGATAGCAATCAGCCCCAGCATTTT
j_gene: TRBJ2-2; d_gene: -; v_gene: TRBV7-8; abundance: -; CDR3aa: CASSLARADTGELFF; CDR3nt: TGTGCCAGCAGCTTAGCCAGGGCTGACACCGGGGAGCTGTTTTTT
j_gene: TRBJ2-1; d_gene: -; v_gene: TRBV2; abundance: -; CDR3aa: CAGRGGGSYNEQFF; CDR3nt: TGTGCCGGCAGGGGCGGGGGCTCCTACAATGAGCAGTTCTTC
j_gene: TRBJ2-3; d_gene: -; v_gene: TRBV19; abundance: -; CDR3aa: CASKKDSEDTQYF; CDR3nt: TGTGCCAGTAAGAAGGATAGCGAAGATACGCAGTATTTT
j_gene: TRBJ1-5; d_gene: -; v_gene: TRBV5-1; abundance: -; CDR3aa: CASSVQGGQPQHF; CDR3nt: TGCGCCAGCAGCGTTCAGGGAGGTCAGCCCCAGCATTTT
j_gene: TRBJ1-2; d_gene: -; v_gene: TRBV30; abundance: -; CDR3aa: CAWSVTANYGYTF; CDR3nt: TGTGCCTGGAGTGTAACAGCTAACTATGGCTACACCTTC
j_gene: TRBJ2-4; d_gene: -; v_gene: TRBV4-2; abundance: -; CDR3aa: CASSQTDVLVLAKNIQYF; CDR3nt: TGTGCCAGCAGCCAGACTGACGTCTTGGTACTAGCCAAAAACATTCAGTACTTC
j_gene: TRBJ1-6; d_gene: -; v_gene: TRBV18; abundance: -; CDR3aa: CASSHLNSPLHF; CDR3nt: TGTGCCAGCTCACACCTAAATTCACCCCTCCACTTT
j_gene: TRBJ2-3; d_gene: -; v_gene: TRBV4-1; abundance: -; CDR3aa: CASSQDRVRRDTQYF; CDR3nt: TGCGCCAGCAGCCAAGACCGGGTGAGAAGAGATACGCAGTATTTT
j_gene: TRBJ1-5; d_gene: -; v_gene: TRBV9; abundance: -; CDR3aa: CASGRGVQPQHF; CDR3nt: TGTGCCAGCGGGAGGGGGGTTCAGCCCCAGCATTTT
j_gene: TRBJ1-2; d_gene: TRBD1; v_gene: TRBV6-6; abundance: -; CDR3aa: CASTDRDGYTF; CDR3nt: TGTGCCAGCACGGACAGGGATGGCTACACCTTC
j_gene: TRBJ1-2; d_gene: -; v_gene: TRBV19; abundance: -; CDR3aa: CASSIDPGGGYTF; CDR3nt: TGTGCCAGTAGTATAGATCCTGGAGGCGGCTACACCTTC
j_gene: TRBJ2-1; d_gene: -; v_gene: TRBV28; abundance: -; CDR3aa: CASSLRGRPSSYNEQFF; CDR3nt: TGTGCCAGCAGTTTAAGGGGTAGGCCGAGCTCCTACAATGAGCAGTTCTTC
j_gene: TRBJ2-3; d_gene: -; v_gene: TRBV30; abundance: -; CDR3aa: CAWSVHRGSTDTQYF; CDR3nt: TGTGCCTGGAGTGTACATCGGGGTAGCACAGATACGCAGTATTTT
j_gene: TRBJ1-5; d_gene: TRBD1; v_gene: TRBV27; abundance: -; CDR3aa: CASRRTGTGGAGSQPQHF; CDR3nt: TGTGCCAGCAGGAGAACCGGGACAGGGGGCGCGGGTAGTCAGCCCCAGCATTTT
j_gene: TRBJ2-1; d_gene: -; v_gene: TRBV9; abundance: -; CDR3aa: CASSSTGQSYNEQFF; CDR3nt: TGTGCCAGCAGCAGTACAGGGCAGTCCTACAATGAGCAGTTCTTC
j_gene: TRBJ1-1; d_gene: TRBD1; v_gene: TRBV7-8; abundance: -; CDR3aa: CASSLVQGALNTEAFF; CDR3nt: TGTGCCAGCAGCTTAGTACAGGGGGCTTTAAACACTGAAGCTTTCTTT
j_gene: TRBJ2-5; d_gene: TRBD2; v_gene: TRBV10-3; abundance: -; CDR3aa: CAISARKELAGGPVGPRAGETQYF; CDR3nt: TGTGCCATCAGTGCAAGGAAGGAACTAGCGGGGGGGCCCGTGGGACCCAGGGCCGGGGAGACCCAGTACTTC
j_gene: TRBJ1-5; d_gene: TRBD1; v_gene: TRBV6-2/TRBV6-3; abundance: -; CDR3aa: CASSMTGLSNQPQHF; CDR3nt: TGTGCCAGCAGTATGACAGGGTTGAGCAATCAGCCCCAGCATTTT
j_gene: TRBJ2-3; d_gene: -; v_gene: TRBV6-5; abundance: -; CDR3aa: CASSYGPTSTDTQYF; CDR3nt: TGTGCCAGCAGTTACGGGCCAACTAGCACAGATACGCAGTATTTT